This TCR beta chain was obtained from a study of T cells of healthy individuals. This clonotype was found many times. Each CDR3 protein gets one entry after TCRdb re-called the 5' RACE reads with MiXCR. This sample has about 63,000 distinct CDR3 sequences, with roughly 16% found just once. The germline gives CDR1 SGHTA, CDR2 FQGNSA. This CDR3 is built from 13 residues. V dropped 4 bases and J dropped 5 bases, with 9 bases sitting between them. The V call is TRBV7-2, the J call TRBJ1-5, with D hard to call. This TCR was recovered from a human donor in good health. CDR3 coding DNA: TGTGCCAGCAGCTCGGGTGGTTATCAGCCCCAGCATTTT. It specifies CASSSGGYQPQHF.